The rows below give T cell receptor beta chains drawn from one sample of a study of cytomegalovirus exposure and HLA in healthy donors. Libraries were prepared by immunoSEQ multiplex PCR; TCRdb keeps only in-frame clonotypes and omits some of them. The sample has about 170,000 clones; approximately 81% are singletons. Sequenced input: PBMCs. These receptors were obtained from a boy aged 2 to 9 in good health and CMV-seronegative. The CDR3 runs from the conserved cysteine through the conserved F or W. A D gene is named only where the DNA matches it firmly. Clone size appears in some rows only: once, few, many, or a class for an expanded clone.

CDR3 length	J gene	D gene	clone size	V gene	CDR3 DNA	CDR3 protein
18	TRBJ2-2	NA	NA	TRBV28	TGTGCCAGCAGTTTTAATGACGGGGAAACGGCGAACACCGGGGAGCTGTTTTTT	CASSFNDGETANTGELFF
15	TRBJ2-5	TRBD1	NA	TRBV6-1	TGTGCCAGCTCAGGGGGACAGGGGTACCAAGAGACCCAGTACTTC	CASSGGQGYQETQYF
16	TRBJ2-3	NA	once	TRBV9	TGTGCCAGCAGCGTTGGCAGGGGGGCTAGCACAGATACGCAGTATTTT	CASSVGRGASTDTQYF
15	TRBJ2-3	TRBD2	NA	TRBV2	TGTGCCAGCAGCAGTAGCGGGCTCAGCACAGATACGCAGTATTTT	CASSSSGLSTDTQYF
14	TRBJ1-5	TRBD1	NA	TRBV27	TGTGCCAGCAGTCCGAATCCAGGGGGTCAGCCCCAGCATTTT	CASSPNPGGQPQHF
16	TRBJ2-7	TRBD2	NA	TRBV7-8	TGTGCCAGCAGCTTAGAAGCGGGAGGGAACTCCTACGAGCAGTACTTC	CASSLEAGGNSYEQYF
15	TRBJ1-4	TRBD1	NA	TRBV2	TGTGCCAGCAGTGAACAGGGGGCGATTGGAGAAAAACTGTTTTTT	CASSEQGAIGEKLFF
16	TRBJ1-6	NA	NA	TRBV4-1	TGCGCCAGCAGCCAAGATCGAGGCGGTAGAGATTCACCCCTCCACTTT	CASSQDRGGRDSPLHF
19	TRBJ1-4	NA	once	TRBV7-9	TGTGCCAGCAGCAATGGGCCTGGGGGCGACTTAGATCAGCGTGAAAAACTGTTTTTT	CASSNGPGGDLDQREKLFF
15	TRBJ2-1	TRBD2	NA	TRBV19	TGTGCCACCACTAGCGGGAGGGCGGGTTACAATGAGCAGTTCTTC	CATTSGRAGYNEQFF
17	TRBJ2-7	TRBD1	NA	TRBV5-5	TGTGCCAGCAGCTTGGTTTTTACGGCAGAGGGGGCCTACGGGCAGTACTTC	CASSLVFTAEGAYGQYF
17	TRBJ2-6	TRBD1	NA	TRBV5-6	TGTGCCAGCAGATGGGGACAGGGGGTCGCTGGGGCCAACGTCCTGACTTTC	CASRWGQGVAGANVLTF
15	TRBJ2-7	TRBD2	NA	TRBV7-3	TGTGCCAGCGAAATGACTAGCGGGAGTCCATACGAGCAGTACTTC	CASEMTSGSPYEQYF
14	TRBJ2-7	NA	NA	TRBV7-2	TGTGCCAGCAGCCTATGGACTCCTACCTACGAGCAGTACTTC	CASSLWTPTYEQYF
17	TRBJ1-2	TRBD1	NA	TRBV2	TGTGCCAGCAGTGAGGTATGGACAGGTAAGTTGTGCTATGGCTACACCTTC	CASSEVWTGKLCYGYTF
14	TRBJ1-1	NA	NA	TRBV6-5	TGTGCCAGCAGATGGGCAGGGGAGAACACTGAAGCTTTCTTT	CASRWAGENTEAFF
14	TRBJ2-1	TRBD1	once	TRBV6-5	TGTGCCAGCACCGGGGGACAGGGGAACAATGAGCAGTTCTTC	CASTGGQGNNEQFF
13	TRBJ2-7	NA	NA	TRBV21-1	TGTGCCAGCAGCCCCGGACGGGGCTACGAGCAGTACTTC	CASSPGRGYEQYF
15	TRBJ2-5	TRBD2	NA	TRBV9	TGTGCCAGCAGCGGGGGACTAGCGGGATGGGAGACCCAGTACTTC	CASSGGLAGWETQYF
20	TRBJ2-3	NA	NA	TRBV21-1	TGTGCCAGCAGCAAAGATGGGACTAGCGGGAGAAGGGCTAGCACAGATACGCAGTATTTT	CASSKDGTSGRRASTDTQYF
14	TRBJ2-7	NA	NA	TRBV5-4	TGTGCCAGCAGCTTGGCAGGGGTTCCCTACGAGCAGTACTTC	CASSLAGVPYEQYF
13	TRBJ2-7	TRBD1	NA	TRBV6-1	TGTGCCAGCAGTAGGACAGGGGGAAACGAGCAGTACTTC	CASSRTGGNEQYF
17	TRBJ2-2	TRBD2	NA	TRBV27	TGTGCCAGCAGATTGAGGCTAGCGGGGCTGAACACCGGGGAGCTGTTTTTT	CASRLRLAGLNTGELFF
12	TRBJ1-3	NA	few	TRBV30	TGTGCCTGGACACAGGGAGGAAACACCATATATTTT	CAWTQGGNTIYF
16	TRBJ1-2	TRBD1	NA	TRBV5-1	TGCGCCAGCAGCTTGGCCGCCGGGACAGGGCCAGACGGCTACACCTTC	CASSLAAGTGPDGYTF
16	TRBJ2-1	NA	NA	TRBV10-3	TGTGCCATCAGCATAGCAACAGGGAGCTCCTACAATGAGCAGTTCTTC	CAISIATGSSYNEQFF
16	TRBJ1-2	TRBD1	NA	TRBV2	TGTGCCAGCAGTGGGGACAGGGGGATTACCAACTATGGCTACACCTTC	CASSGDRGITNYGYTF
15	TRBJ2-7	TRBD1	NA	TRBV30	TGTGCCTGGAGTGTAAGCACAGGGGGCGTCTACGAGCAGTACTTC	CAWSVSTGGVYEQYF
14	TRBJ2-7	TRBD1	NA	TRBV5-1	TGCGCCAGCAGCTCCGAAGACAGGGGTCACGAGCAGTACTTC	CASSSEDRGHEQYF